The rows below give T cell receptor beta chains drawn from one sample of a study of blood T cell repertoires in COVID-19. The assay was immunoSEQ multiplex PCR, and TCRdb's table has in-frame clones only and misses some. The data contain approximately 190,000 clones, 90% of them singletons. The specimen was peripheral blood. These receptors originate from a man aged 45-60 years with acute or convalescent COVID-19. Both conserved end residues are part of each CDR3. For some rows the clone size is stated as once, few or many, or as a class when expanded; others skip it.

clone_size,j_call,v_call,cdr3_aa
.,TRBJ1-1,TRBV30,CAWSEQGAEAFF
.,TRBJ1-1,TRBV10-3,CAIGLGEGEAFF
.,TRBJ2-2,TRBV7-8,CASSLVGTSGFTGELFF
few,TRBJ1-1,TRBV11-2,CASSLGTGRHTEAFF
.,TRBJ1-5,TRBV6-2/TRBV6-3,CASSEGGYQPQHF
.,TRBJ2-5,TRBV4-2,CASSSQGGETQYF
.,TRBJ1-5,TRBV28,CASSFSRYTSRSSGNQPQHF
.,TRBJ2-1,TRBV6-2/TRBV6-3,CASSYRGNEQFF
.,TRBJ1-5,TRBV7-8,CASSLSRTDRVDNQPQHF
.,TRBJ2-5,TRBV20-1,CSVSRQLQETQYF
.,TRBJ1-3,TRBV7-9,CASSLDWGVSGNTIYF
.,TRBJ2-3,TRBV9,CASSVAGRAVTTDTQYF
once,TRBJ1-1,TRBV28,CASSLIWQNTEAFF
.,TRBJ2-3,TRBV7-2,CASSLFVGGRTDTQYF
.,TRBJ1-6,TRBV25-1,CASSESYQGDSPLHF
.,TRBJ2-2,TRBV6-5,CASSPTPETGELFF
.,TRBJ2-1,TRBV18,CASSPTEISYNEQFF
.,TRBJ2-2,TRBV7-9,CASSLRRTGELFF
.,TRBJ1-1,TRBV7-8,CASSLASQAILNTEAFF
.,TRBJ2-2,TRBV7-2,CASSFGGGSGELFF